The sequence of this T cell receptor (beta chain) was determined in a study of brain T cells in children with intractable seizures. In its sample, this clone was seen once. CDR3 length equals 16 residues. Trimming pared 6 bases from V and 1 base from J, leaving 19 bases between. The germline V gene has CDR1 SGHAT and CDR2 FQDESV (reference sequence). Clones were read by immunoSEQ multiplex PCR, and TCRdb kept only the in-frame ones, dropping some. The data contain 50,000 to 75,000 clones, 95% to 96% of them seen just once; the ten biggest clones take up 0.35% to 0.4%. This clonotype originated in a boy in the first two years of life with focal cortical dysplasia and intractable seizures. This specimen was peripheral blood, taken at surgery. The chain couples TRBV11-1 to TRBJ2-7; TRBD1 is a possible D gene (6 bases). The DNA of the CDR3 is TGTGCCAGCAGTAGACAGGTGGGGTCCGATTCCTACGAGCAGTACTTC. Its translation: CASSRQVGSDSYEQYF. The whole variable domain, filled in from reference TRBV11-1 and TRBJ2-7, reads EAEVAQSPRYKITEKSQAVAFWCDPISGHATLYWYRQILGQGPELLVQFQDESVVDDSQLPKDRFSAERLKGVDSTLKIQPAELGDSAMYLCASSRQVGSDSYEQYFGPGTRLTVT.